Following are 14 T cell receptor beta chains from one sample sequenced in a study of spatial heterogeneity in lung cancer. TCRdb reprocessed the 5' RACE reads with MiXCR, giving one entry per CDR3 protein. This sample has tens of thousands of distinct CDR3 sequences, with about an eighth found just once. Specified time point: sample taken at primary tumor resection. Tumor, nontumor lung or frozen PBMC supplied whole RNA, sequenced without sorting. The sequencing used PBMCs, collected at surgery. The receptor source for this set is a male donor with early-stage non-small cell lung cancer.

This clonotype was seen more than once but under ten times. CDR3 nucleotide sequence: TGTGCCAGCAGTTTCGCCTCCGGACAGGGGTCCGAGCAGTACTTC. Translation: CASSFASGQGSEQYF. The chain joins TRBV12-3 or TRBV12-4 to TRBJ2-7, with 9 positions matching TRBD1. J lost 6 bases, V lost 3 bases, and 9 bases had no gene match. The CDR3 sequence is 15 residues long.

This chain joins TRBV30 and TRBJ1-2; D is unclear. Germline V lookup: CDR1 GTSNPN, CDR2 SVGIG (reference sequence). The CDR3 is made up of 13 amino acids. The V end lost 2 bases, the J end lost 3 bases, and 10 bases lay between the germline ends. The CDR3 region has the DNA TGTGCCTGGAGTTTGGCAGAGGACTATGGCTACACCTTC. Protein: CAWSLAEDYGYTF.

There are many counts of this clonotype. J is TRBJ2-7 and V is TRBV3-1; unclear D gene. CDR1 LGHDT and CDR2 YNNKEL come from the germline V gene (reference sequence). V gave up 4 bases and J gave up 11 bases, with 15 bases separating them. The length of the CDR3 is 12 residues. This CDR3 reads CASSLPRARKYF. DNA of the CDR3: TGTGCCAGCAGCCTCCCAAGGGCGAGGAAGTACTTC.

This clonotype was found a few times. The chain joins TRBV4-2 to TRBJ2-3, with D unclear. Germline CDR1 LGHNA, CDR2 YNFKEQ. V gave up 3 bases and J gave up 0 bases, with 10 bases separating them. This CDR3 comprises 15 residues. The CDR3 loop reads CASSHADGSTDTQYF. CDR3 DNA: TGTGCCAGCAGCCATGCCGACGGGAGCACAGATACGCAGTATTTT.

The V call is TRBV2, the J call TRBJ2-7; D possibly corresponds to TRBD1 (6 bases). This CDR3 comprises 14 residues. Per germline, CDR1 SNHLY and CDR2 FYNNEI. V lost 1 base and J 2 bases, leaving 9 bases between the germline ends. DNA for the CDR3: TGTGCCAGCAGTGAAGGGCAGGGGACCTACGAGCAGTACTTC. Encoded protein: CASSEGQGTYEQYF.

The chain carries TRBV24-1 and TRBJ2-7, with D tentatively TRBD2 (5 bases). The V gene's germline CDR1 is KGHDR and CDR2 SFDVKD. This CDR3 spans 14 amino acids. V was pared by 2 bases and J by 2 bases, with 9 bases between. This CDR3 reads CATSDSDGTYEQYF. CDR3 DNA: TGTGCCACCAGTGATTCAGACGGGACCTACGAGCAGTACTTC.

This clonotype was seen ten or more times. The chain links TRBV13 to TRBJ2-7, with D possibly matching TRBD1 (6 bases). The germline V gene has CDR1 PRHDT and CDR2 FYEKMQ (reference sequence). The V end was cut by 1 base, the J end by 6 bases, with 16 bases between. The CDR3 consists of 15 residues. CDR3 in DNA: TGTGCCAGCAGCTTAGAAGGGACATATTGGACCGAGCAGTACTTC. Residues: CASSLEGTYWTEQYF. The variable domain in full, with the rest retrieved from reference TRBV13 and TRBJ2-7, is AAGVIQSPRHLIKEKRETATLKCYPIPRHDTVYWYQQGPGQDPQFLISFYEKMQSDKGSIPDRFSAQQFSDYHSELNMSSLELGDSALYFCASSLEGTYWTEQYFGPGTRLTVT.

This clonotype was seen a handful of times. The chain combines TRBV30 with TRBJ2-1; 12 positions match TRBD2. Germline V gene sequence: CDR1 GTSNPN, CDR2 SVGIG (reference sequence). This CDR3 has 20 residues. V shed 1 base and J 0 bases; nucleotides not matched to a gene: 13. CDR3 amino acids: CAWSEWGTSGPASSYNEQFF. In DNA, the CDR3 is TGTGCCTGGAGTGAATGGGGGACTAGCGGGCCGGCAAGCTCCTACAATGAGCAGTTCTTC.

V gene TRBV12-3 or TRBV12-4 combines with J gene TRBJ1-5; D gene unclear. The ends were cut back, 8 bases at V and 3 bases at J, with 20 bases in the middle. This CDR3 is built from 16 residues. DNA for the CDR3: TGTGCCAGCTCCCTTAGGAAGCGGGGTAACAATCAGCCCCAGCATTTT. Amino acids: CASSLRKRGNNQPQHF.

A few counts support this clonotype. The chain recombines TRBV2 with TRBJ2-4; D not certain. Germline CDR1 SNHLY, CDR2 FYNNEI. V lost 2 bases, J lost 2 bases, and 10 bases lay in between. CDR3 length: 15 residues. The CDR3 nucleotides are TGTGCCAGCAGTGAATTCAGCGCTTCCAAAAACATTCAGTACTTC. It translates to CASSEFSASKNIQYF.

This clonotype was seen only a few times. V usage is TRBV4-1 and J usage is TRBJ2-4, with 8 bases lining up with TRBD2. The CDR3 extends over 15 amino acids. The V segment lost 3 bases and the J segment 4 bases; nucleotides outside the gene matches: 5. The germline V gene has CDR1 MGHRA and CDR2 YSYEKL. Here the CDR3 DNA reads TGCGCCAGCAGCCAGGTACTAGCGGATAAAAACATTCAGTACTTC. Translated, it gives CASSQVLADKNIQYF.

The chain joins TRBV6-2 or TRBV6-3 to TRBJ2-7; 7 nucleotides agree with TRBD2. After removal of 10 bases from V and 5 bases from J, the junction contained 11 bases not matched to a gene. Germline V lookup: CDR1 MNHEY, CDR2 SVGEGT. The CDR3 is 13 residues long. CDR3 loop: CATLRGGQDEQYF. The DNA of the CDR3 is TGTGCCACCCTACGGGGAGGGCAAGACGAGCAGTACTTC.

J is TRBJ2-2 and V is TRBV7-6; 8 nucleotides match TRBD2. In germline, CDR1 is SGHVS, CDR2 FNYEAQ. With V trimmed by 5 bases and J by 6 bases, 8 bases remained unmatched. The CDR3 has 15 amino acids. The CDR3 loop is CASSRVAGSAGELFF. In DNA form, the CDR3 reads TGTGCCAGCAGCAGAGTAGCGGGGAGCGCCGGGGAGCTGTTTTTT.

The table lists this clonotype with a few counts. The chain carries TRBV21-1 and TRBJ2-6; TRBD1, as called in the table, went unchecked against the DNA. TRBV21-1 is listed as a pseudogene. The CDR3 totals 17 residues. The CDR3 spells CASTPETGCSGANVLTF. CDR3 bases: TGTGCCAGCACCCCGGAAACAGGATGCTCTGGGGCCAACGTCCTGACTTTC.